The source of this T cell receptor (beta chain) is a study of CD8 T cells in Susac syndrome. Random hexamers were used to reverse transcribe an amount of about 0.45 to 1 ug RNA. It was immunoSEQ multiplex PCR that amplified TCR beta CDR3 across 54 Vbeta and 13 Jbeta. One entry per CDR3 protein, called by TCRdb with MiXCR from the immunoSEQ multiplex PCR reads. In the table there are some 140,000 distinct CDR3 sequences, under 95% of which are singletons. Sequencing of TCR beta, carried out with a high-throughput approach, was applied to CD8+ and CD4+ T cells from the blood. Per the germline V gene, CDR1 is SGDLS and CDR2 is YYNGEE. This CDR3 comprises 14 residues. Trimming pared 0 bases from V and 0 bases from J, leaving 7 bases between. The sample holds a few counts of this clonotype.

This TCR derives from a human donor with multiple sclerosis. V and J are TRBV9 and TRBJ2-7; TRBD2 is a possible D gene (5 bases). Input material: CD8+ T cells from PBMCs. CDR3 amino acids: CASSVGGSSYEQYF. The DNA of the CDR3 is TGTGCCAGCAGCGTAGGTGGGAGCTCCTACGAGCAGTACTTC.